This T cell receptor beta chain appears in the sequencing data of a study of cytomegalovirus exposure and HLA in healthy donors. Study-wide background: The study placed 80% to 90% of its approximately 400 genotyped donors in the Caucasian-associated ancestry cluster.

This clone was seen only once. Its target is unknown. Study-level points and caveats: Across donors, presence/absence analyses took sequencing depth to be roughly uniform. An ancestry cluster, one associated with Asian ancestry, reportedly showed fewer N-insertions than the 666-donor mean in a later analysis.

Primers included in the PCR were 60 Vbeta and 13 Jbeta primers. Generated by immunoSEQ multiplex PCR, the TCRdb table keeps only in-frame clones and is missing some. The sample lists some 100,000 clones; 81% were seen once. CDR3 length equals 13 residues. The trim removed 3 bases at V and 8 bases at J, leaving 3 bases unmatched. In germline, CDR1 is LNHDA, CDR2 SQIVND (reference sequence). The receptor comes from a woman aged 25 to 39 in good health and CMV-seronegative. The specimen sequenced was PBMCs. The chain recombines TRBV19 with TRBJ1-4, with 7 nucleotides matching TRBD1. In DNA form, the CDR3 reads TGTGCCAGTAGTATGGGGACAGAGGAAAAACTGTTTTTT. Translated, it gives CASSMGTEEKLFF.